This record concerns one T cell receptor (beta chain) sequence. Profiling relied on immunoSEQ multiplex PCR, and the TCRdb table lists in-frame clones only, not all of them. The data show about 280,000 clones, 87% seen once. This sample is part of a study of blood T cell repertoires in COVID-19. Participants had their cohort set by participant-reported clinical history. The receptor was derived from a woman in her thirties or forties who had recovered from COVID-19. The specimen sequenced was PBMCs or T cells enriched from blood (not recorded which).

CDR3 residues: CASSFLGQGNSPLHF. As DNA, the CDR3 is TGTGCCAGCAGCTTCCTGGGACAGGGGAATTCACCCCTCCACTTT. The gene calls are TRBV7-2 and TRBJ1-6; 10 bases align to TRBD1. Germline loops: CDR1 SGHTA, CDR2 FQGNSA. The V segment lost 3 bases and the J segment 7 bases; nucleotides outside the gene matches: 3. The length of the CDR3 is 15 residues.